The 20 T cell receptor beta chains listed next were all sequenced from one sample in a study of T-cell memory formation after mild COVID-19. One entry per CDR3 protein results from TCRdb running MiXCR on the 5' RACE reads. The data contain under 250,000 distinct CDR3 sequences, about 10% of them seen just once; the ten biggest clones take up 3%. Sequencing used PBMCs or a T cell subset sorted from them (not recorded which). The receptors shown here come from a man aged 18 to 30 who had mild COVID-19 (a few samples of this study predate the infection). Cell type and time point are not known.

This clonotype was picked up a small number of times. The CDR3, as DNA: TGTGCCAGCAGGTCTCCCGGGACAGGGCAATCAGCCCAGCATTTT. Translating it yields CASRSPGTGQSAQHF. The chain is built from TRBV6-2 or TRBV6-3 and TRBJ1-5; 9 nucleotides line up with TRBD1. Trimming at V came to 6 bases and at J to 11 bases, leaving 14 bases not matched to a gene. This CDR3 contains 15 residues. Germline V gives CDR1 MNHEY, CDR2 SVGEGT.

This clonotype was observed a handful of times. The chain joins TRBV6-2 or TRBV6-3 to TRBJ2-1; 9 bases are shared with TRBD1. Trimming cost V 4 bases and J 5 bases; bases outside gene matches: 3. The CDR3 runs 14 residues. Germline V gives CDR1 MNHEY, CDR2 SVGEGT. This CDR3 is CASSSGQGHNEQFF. CDR3 nucleotide sequence: TGTGCCAGCAGTTCGGGACAGGGCCACAATGAGCAGTTCTTC.

This clonotype was seen at least ten times. This chain joins TRBV3-2 and TRBJ2-3; the D call TRBD2 from the table was never checked on the DNA. TRBV3-2 is annotated as a pseudogene. CDR3 length: 16 residues. CDR3 amino acids: CASSQGLAGGTDTQYF. The CDR3 region has the DNA TGTGCCAGCAGCCAGGGACTAGCGGGGGGCACAGATACGCAGTATTTT.

The V gene is TRBV29-1, the J gene TRBJ1-2, with a possible D match to TRBD1 (5 bases). This CDR3 comprises 13 residues. The germline V and J ends were trimmed by 3 bases and 5 bases, with 13 bases remaining between them. Looked up from germline, CDR1 is SQVTM and CDR2 is ANQGSEA. This chain's CDR3 is CSVDLLGGYGYTF. The DNA of the CDR3 is TGCAGCGTTGATTTACTGGGGGGGTATGGCTACACCTTC.

The rearrangement links TRBV14 to TRBJ2-7, with D unclear. Germline V gene lookup returns CDR1 SGHDN and CDR2 FVKESK. This CDR3 comprises 15 residues. V lost 0 bases and J lost 2, with 11 bases in between. The chain's CDR3 is CASSQDRARPYEQYF. The CDR3 DNA is TGTGCCAGCAGCCAAGATAGGGCAAGACCCTACGAGCAGTACTTC.

The J gene is TRBJ1-3, the V gene TRBV4-2; D is perhaps TRBD1 (6 bases). V lost 4 bases and J lost 4, with 17 bases in between. Germline-derived CDR1 and CDR2 are LGHNA and YNFKEQ. CDR3 size: 16 residues. CDR3 amino acids: CASSPTGGQAGNTIYF. CDR3 sequence (DNA): TGTGCCAGCAGCCCAACCGGGGGGCAGGCCGGAAACACCATATATTTT.

This clonotype was picked up a small number of times. The chain uses TRBV6-5 and TRBJ2-7, with 7 bases identical to TRBD2. CDR3 length: 15 residues. V lost 2 bases and J lost 5; bases outside the gene matches: 9. Per the germline V gene, CDR1 is MNHEY and CDR2 is SVGAGI. CDR3 in DNA: TGTGCCAGCAGTTACCCCGGATGGGGGGGGGACGAGCAGTACTTC. This sequence encodes CASSYPGWGGDEQYF.

This clonotype was seen a single time. This sequence joins TRBV20-1 and TRBJ2-3, with 7 bases lining up with TRBD1. The CDR3 totals 14 residues. In germline, CDR1 is DFQATT, CDR2 SNEGSKA (reference sequence). V lost 4 bases and J lost 2; bases outside the gene matches: 6. The CDR3 loop is CSATPTGTTDTQYF. The CDR3 DNA reads as TGCAGTGCTACCCCGACAGGGACCACAGATACGCAGTATTTT.

The table lists this clonotype with a few counts. The chain links TRBV5-6 to TRBJ2-1; D may match TRBD1 or TRBD2 (5 bases each). CDR1 is SGHDT, CDR2 YYEEEE, per germline. V shed 4 bases and J shed 6 bases, with 8 bases lying between them. CDR3 length: 12 amino acids. The CDR3 loop reads CASSRDGNEQFF. CDR3 DNA: TGTGCCAGCAGCCGGGACGGCAATGAGCAGTTCTTC.

V is TRBV14 and J is TRBJ2-6; no reliable D call. This CDR3 has 18 amino acids. Between the trimmed V and J ends, which lost 2 bases and 0 bases, there was a span of 14 bases. Per germline, CDR1 SGHDN and CDR2 FVKESK. The CDR3 DNA reads TGTGCCAGCAGCCAACTTCATCGGCGCCGCTCTGGGGCCAACGTCCTGACTTTC. Encoded protein: CASSQLHRRRSGANVLTF.

This sequence joins TRBV30 and TRBJ2-3; TRBD2 matches 7 bases. Trimming removed 2 bases from V and 2 bases from J; junction bases left unmatched: 4. Germline assignment: CDR1 GTSNPN and CDR2 SVGIG (reference sequence). The CDR3 covers 14 residues. CDR3 bases: TGTGCCTGGAGTAGCGGGGCCGACACAGATACGCAGTATTTT. Translated, it gives CAWSSGADTDTQYF.

This chain links TRBV5-1 with TRBJ2-5, with a weak D call TRBD2 (5 bases). Trimming left V 4 bases short and J 1 base short, with 17 bases between. The CDR3 sequence is 16 residues long. From germline, CDR1 is SGHRS and CDR2 YFSETQ. The CDR3 DNA reads TGCGCCAGCAGCAGGGTTGGTGTAAGCGGCCAAGAGACCCAGTACTTC. Residues: CASSRVGVSGQETQYF.

The sample holds a few counts of this clonotype. The V and J genes are TRBV12-3 or TRBV12-4 and TRBJ1-2, with D perhaps matching TRBD1 (5 bases). The CDR3 contains 14 residues. Trimming shortened V by 3 bases and J by 0 bases, and 8 bases separated the two germline ends. Here the CDR3 DNA reads TGTGCCAGCAGTTTCTGGGGACCTAACTATGGCTACACCTTC. Residues: CASSFWGPNYGYTF.

The V and J genes are TRBV18 and TRBJ1-1; 7 bases are shared with TRBD1. The trim removed 5 bases at V and 5 bases at J, leaving 8 bases unmatched. This CDR3 has 14 residues. The V gene's germline CDR1 is KGHSH and CDR2 LQKENI. CDR3 protein: CASSMDRFGTEAFF. CDR3 sequence (DNA): TGTGCCAGCTCAATGGACAGGTTTGGTACTGAAGCTTTCTTT.

In this sample, this clonotype turned up a few times. The chain couples TRBV29-1 to TRBJ2-3; maybe TRBD1 (6 bases). Trimming took off 6 bases at V and 0 bases at J, with 19 bases between the two ends. This CDR3 comprises 16 residues. CDR1 is SQVTM, CDR2 ANQGSEA, per germline. The CDR3 nucleotides are TGCAGCGTAGATGACAGGATGGGGGTTAGCACAGATACGCAGTATTTT. This sequence encodes CSVDDRMGVSTDTQYF.

This clonotype has more than one count but fewer than ten. The chain couples TRBV23-1 to TRBJ2-2; possibly TRBD1 for D (5 bases). TRBV23-1 is placed among ORFs of uncertain function. CDR3 length: 14 residues. The V gene lost 4 bases and the J gene lost 5 bases, with 11 bases spanning the gap. This CDR3 reads CASSPPGFTGELFF. For the CDR3, the DNA is TGCGCCAGCAGTCCTCCAGGGTTTACCGGGGAGCTGTTTTTT.

This clonotype has just a few counts. The V gene is TRBV18, the J gene TRBJ1-1; the D gene is possibly TRBD1 (5 bases). The germline V and J ends were trimmed by 6 bases and 4 bases, with 18 bases remaining between them. This CDR3 spans 15 amino acids. Germline V gives CDR1 KGHSH, CDR2 LQKENI. Here the CDR3 reads CASSSSQAEITEAFF. The CDR3 DNA is TGTGCCAGCTCGTCTTCACAGGCGGAGATCACTGAAGCTTTCTTT.

In its sample, this clonotype was seen a few times. The chain recombines TRBV4-1 with TRBJ2-3; D gene ambiguous. The germline CDR1 and CDR2 sequences are MGHRA and YSYEKL. This CDR3 comprises 15 residues. Trimming stripped 4 bases from V and 6 bases from J, with 17 bases between. The CDR3 spells CASSRRVGVADTQYF. The CDR3 DNA is TGCGCCAGCAGCCGCCGGGTGGGCGTAGCCGATACGCAGTATTTT.

This clonotype appeared a few times. This chain uses TRBV3-1 with TRBJ2-7; 7 positions match TRBD1. Germline values: CDR1 LGHDT, CDR2 YNNKEL (reference sequence). V lost 1 base to trimming and J lost 3 bases; unmatched junction nucleotides: 3. The CDR3 runs to 14 residues. CDR3: CASSQGTGFYEQYF. The CDR3 DNA is TGTGCCAGCAGCCAAGGGACAGGATTCTACGAGCAGTACTTC.

This clonotype was observed a few times. The chain joins TRBV20-1 to TRBJ2-2; D ambiguous. This CDR3 has 12 residues. Germline values: CDR1 DFQATT, CDR2 SNEGSKA (reference sequence). Trimming pared 1 base from V and 8 bases from J, leaving 8 bases between. The CDR3 coding sequence is TGCAGTGCTAGAGCAGGTGGAGGGGAGCTGTTTTTT. Protein product: CSARAGGGELFF.